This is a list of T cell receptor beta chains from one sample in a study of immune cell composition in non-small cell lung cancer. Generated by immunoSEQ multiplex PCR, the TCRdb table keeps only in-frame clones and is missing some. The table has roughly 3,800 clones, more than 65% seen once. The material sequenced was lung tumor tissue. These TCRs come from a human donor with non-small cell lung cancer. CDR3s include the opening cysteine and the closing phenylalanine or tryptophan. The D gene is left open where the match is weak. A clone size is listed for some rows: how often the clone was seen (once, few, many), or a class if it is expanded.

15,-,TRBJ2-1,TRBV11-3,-,CASSSYAPGYNEQFF,TGTGCCAGCAGCTCCTATGCCCCGGGTTACAATGAGCAGTTCTTC
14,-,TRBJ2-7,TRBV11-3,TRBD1,CASSSQQGTYEQYF,TGTGCCAGCAGCTCCCAACAGGGGACCTACGAGCAGTACTTC
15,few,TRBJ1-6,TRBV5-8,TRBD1,CASSLGQGAASPLHF,TGTGCCAGCAGCCTAGGACAGGGGGCGGCCTCACCCCTCCACTTT
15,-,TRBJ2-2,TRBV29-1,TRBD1,CSVEGTGDNTGELFF,TGCAGCGTTGAAGGGACAGGGGATAACACCGGGGAGCTGTTTTTT
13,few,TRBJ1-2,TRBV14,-,CASSQVQAGGYTF,TGTGCCAGCAGCCAAGTTCAGGCGGGTGGCTACACCTTC
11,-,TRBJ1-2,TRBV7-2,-,CASSPGRSYTF,TGTGCCAGCAGCCCGGGGAGAAGCTACACCTTC
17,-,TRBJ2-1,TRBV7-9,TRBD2,CASSSPPAGGLIDEQFF,TGTGCCAGCAGCTCCCCGCCAGCGGGGGGGCTTATCGATGAGCAGTTCTTC
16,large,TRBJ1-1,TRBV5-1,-,CASSLAGNQMNTEAFF,TGCGCCAGCAGCTTGGCCGGGAACCAAATGAACACTGAAGCTTTCTTT
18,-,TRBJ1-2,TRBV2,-,CASSRGRERNYHFYGYTF,TGTGCCAGCAGCCGCGGACGGGAACGGAACTACCACTTTTATGGCTACACCTTC
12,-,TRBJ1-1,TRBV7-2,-,CASKLSNTEAFF,TGTGCCAGCAAATTATCGAACACTGAAGCTTTCTTT
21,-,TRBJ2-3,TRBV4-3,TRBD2,CASSQDLAAVGGLGNTDTQYF,TGCGCCAGCAGCCAAGACCTAGCTGCCGTCGGGGGACTAGGAAACACAGATACGCAGTATTTT
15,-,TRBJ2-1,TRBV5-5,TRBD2,CASSISGGSLNEQFF,TGTGCCAGCAGCATTAGCGGGGGCTCCTTGAATGAGCAGTTCTTC
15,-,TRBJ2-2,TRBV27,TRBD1,CASSFGTGGSGELFF,TGTGCCAGCAGTTTTGGGACAGGGGGCTCCGGGGAGCTGTTTTTT
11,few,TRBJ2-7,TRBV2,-,CASSGEYEQYF,TGTGCCAGCAGTGGAGAGTACGAGCAGTACTTC
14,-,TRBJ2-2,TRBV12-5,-,CASLDSQNTGELFF,TGTGCTAGCCTGGACAGCCAGAACACCGGGGAGCTGTTTTTT
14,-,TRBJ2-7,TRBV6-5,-,CASSYSTGTYEQYF,TGTGCCAGCAGTTACTCGACAGGAACCTACGAGCAGTACTTC
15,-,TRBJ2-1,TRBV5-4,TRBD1,CASSLGGQGSGEQFF,TGTGCCAGCAGCTTAGGAGGACAGGGGTCCGGAGAGCAGTTCTTC
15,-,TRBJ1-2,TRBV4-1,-,CASSQSNSDSLGYTF,TGCGCCAGCAGCCAATCTAACTCCGACAGCCTTGGCTACACCTTC
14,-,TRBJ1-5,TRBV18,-,CASSPVGGPEPQHF,TGTGCCAGCTCACCAGTAGGCGGGCCGGAGCCCCAGCATTTT
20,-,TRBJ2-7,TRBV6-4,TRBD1,CASSDRLRDRGPPLTYEQYF,TGTGCCAGCAGTGACAGACTCCGGGACAGGGGTCCCCCCTTGACCTACGAGCAGTACTTC
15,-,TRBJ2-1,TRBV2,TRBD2,CASIRVAGVANEQFF,TGTGCCAGCATAAGGGTAGCGGGGGTTGCAAATGAGCAGTTCTTC
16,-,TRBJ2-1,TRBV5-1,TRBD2,CASSLDPAGGLNEQFF,TGCGCCAGCAGCTTGGACCCAGCGGGGGGCCTCAATGAGCAGTTCTTC
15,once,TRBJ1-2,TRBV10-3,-,CASTHGVGSSYGYTF,TGTGCCAGCACCCACGGGGTGGGCTCATCCTATGGCTACACCTTC
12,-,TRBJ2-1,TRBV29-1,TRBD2,CSVNPGEGEQFF,TGCAGCGTTAACCCCGGGGAGGGGGAGCAGTTCTTC
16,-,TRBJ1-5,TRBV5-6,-,CASSLGAGGGNQPQHF,TGTGCCAGCAGCTTGGGTGCGGGGGGAGGCAATCAGCCCCAGCATTTT
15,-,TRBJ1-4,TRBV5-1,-,CASSLDRTLREKLFF,TGCGCCAGCAGCCTCGACAGAACGCTCAGGGAAAAACTGTTTTTT
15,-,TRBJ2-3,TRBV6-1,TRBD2,CAIKGLAGGTDTQYF,TGTGCCATCAAGGGACTAGCGGGGGGGACAGATACGCAGTATTTT
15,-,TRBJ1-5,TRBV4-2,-,CASSQEEGVNQPQHF,TGTGCCAGCAGCCAAGAGGAAGGGGTTAATCAGCCCCAGCATTTT
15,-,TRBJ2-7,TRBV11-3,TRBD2,CASSFQASGGREQYF,TGTGCCAGCAGCTTCCAGGCTAGCGGGGGCCGGGAGCAGTACTTC
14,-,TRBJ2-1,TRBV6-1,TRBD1,CASNRDPGRGEQFF,TGTGCCAGCAACCGGGACCCAGGCAGGGGGGAGCAGTTCTTC
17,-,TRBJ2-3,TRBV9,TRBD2,CASSVALAGGGPDTQYF,TGTGCCAGCAGCGTAGCTCTTGCGGGAGGGGGCCCCGATACGCAGTATTTT
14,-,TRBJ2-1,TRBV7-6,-,CASSLYTGHNEQFF,TGTGCCAGCAGCCTATACACAGGGCACAATGAGCAGTTCTTC
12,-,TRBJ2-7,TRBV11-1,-,CASSLTGIEQYF,TGTGCCAGCAGCTTAACGGGAATCGAGCAGTACTTC